This T cell receptor beta chain comes out of a study of cytomegalovirus exposure and HLA in healthy donors. Points from the study as a whole: Reports credit the classifier with highly specific, highly sensitive diagnosis of cytomegalovirus status.

The V segment lost 4 bases and the J segment 3 bases; nucleotides outside the gene matches: 1. Germline CDR1 reads SGDLS; CDR2 reads YYNGEE. This CDR3 has 14 residues. Turning to this clone: Its antigen is not identified.

Libraries were prepared by immunoSEQ multiplex PCR; TCRdb keeps only in-frame clonotypes and omits some of them. Of some 180,000 clones detected, 86% appear once; the ten largest clones hold less than 9.5%. The chain has TRBV9 and TRBJ2-2; TRBD2 matches 9 bases. The origin of this receptor is a man in his thirties or forties in good health and CMV-seropositive. The source material was PBMCs. The CDR3 sequence is CASSQREDTGELFF. CDR3 DNA: TGTGCCAGCAGCCAGCGGGAGGACACCGGGGAGCTGTTTTTT.